This T cell receptor (beta chain) stems from a study of CD8 T cells in ankylosing spondylitis. The study's findings and limits: Disease-linked clones, CD8+, were relatively rare in peripheral blood. Characteristic, it appeared, of ankylosing spondylitis blood was a TCR beta motif of about eight highly homologous variants. Existing reports had already noted some motif variants in reactive arthritis synovial fluid and blood. Significant enrichment of disease-linked clones was reported in matched ankylosing spondylitis synovial fluid.

Only a few counts were recorded for this clonotype. Its antigen is undetermined. This CDR3 comprises 14 residues. CDR1 is DFQATT and CDR2 is SNEGSKA in the germline V gene (reference sequence). J gave up 5 bases and V 5 bases, and 11 bases lay outside the gene matches. Construction of TCR beta libraries was performed using quantitative 5'-RACE with molecular barcodes. TCRdb re-analysed the 5' RACE reads in MiXCR, keeping a single row per CDR3 protein. Here the sample spans under 850,000 distinct CDR3 sequences, around a fifth being singletons. The clonotype comes from a male donor with ankylosing spondylitis. The chain combines TRBV20-1 with TRBJ1-1, with 7 bases that match TRBD1. Source material: blood, either unsorted or a sorted T cell fraction (not recorded which). The CDR3 protein is CSAQGGSGDTEAFF. CDR3 DNA sequence: TGCAGTGCTCAGGGGGGCAGCGGTGATACTGAAGCTTTCTTT.